This TCR beta chain emerged from a study of OX40 agonist ivuxolimab in advanced cancers. At the level of the study: Aged roughly 23 to 80 with a mean of approximately 57 years, they were approximately 79% male.

Whole-study findings and limits: Antigen specificity of clonally expanded peripheral T cells was not established. At 0.1 to 3.0 mg/kg and by week 6, CD4+ and CD8+ T cells in the blood had expanded clonally.

With respect to this clone: Its antigen is unidentified.

Sequencing used immunoSEQ multiplex PCR; TCRdb keeps in-frame clones, though not all of them. This table holds about 72,000 clones, over 80% found once. Sample: CD4+ or CD8+ T cells sorted from blood, taken in a trial of the OX40 agonist ivuxolimab. The TCR was taken from an adult with an advanced solid tumor such as melanoma, head and neck, liver or kidney cancer.

The CDR3 DNA is TGTGCCTGCCGGGAACCCAATCAGCCCCAGCATTTT. Protein sequence: CACREPNQPQHF. The chain joins TRBV28 to TRBJ1-5; D is undetermined. The CDR3 is 12 residues long. Germline lookup yields CDR1 MDHEN and CDR2 SYDVKM. V shed 11 bases and J shed 3 bases, with 11 bases lying between them.